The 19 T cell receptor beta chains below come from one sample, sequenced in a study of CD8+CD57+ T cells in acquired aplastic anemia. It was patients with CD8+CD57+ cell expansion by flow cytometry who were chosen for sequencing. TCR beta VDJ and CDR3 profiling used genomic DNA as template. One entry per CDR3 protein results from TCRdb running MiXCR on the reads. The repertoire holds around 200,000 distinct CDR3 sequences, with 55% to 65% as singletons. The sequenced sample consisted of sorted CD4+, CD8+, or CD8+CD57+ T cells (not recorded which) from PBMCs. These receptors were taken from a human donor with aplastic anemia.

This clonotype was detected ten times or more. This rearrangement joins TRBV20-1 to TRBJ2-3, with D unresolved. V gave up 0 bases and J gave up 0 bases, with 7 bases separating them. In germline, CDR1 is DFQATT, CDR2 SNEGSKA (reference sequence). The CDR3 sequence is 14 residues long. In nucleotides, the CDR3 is TGCAGTGCTAGAGATCCCGATAGCACAGATACGCAGTATTTT. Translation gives CSARDPDSTDTQYF.

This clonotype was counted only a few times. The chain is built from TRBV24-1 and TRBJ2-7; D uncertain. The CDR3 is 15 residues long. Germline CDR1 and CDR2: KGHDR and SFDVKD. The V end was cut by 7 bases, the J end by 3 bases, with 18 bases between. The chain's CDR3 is CATSETPPTFYEQYF. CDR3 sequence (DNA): TGTGCCACCAGCGAGACACCACCCACCTTCTACGAGCAGTACTTC.

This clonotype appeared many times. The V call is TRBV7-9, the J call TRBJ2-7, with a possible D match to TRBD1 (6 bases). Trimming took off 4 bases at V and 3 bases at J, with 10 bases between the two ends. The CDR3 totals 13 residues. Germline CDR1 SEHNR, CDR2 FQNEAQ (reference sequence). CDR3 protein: CASSYGQLYEQYF. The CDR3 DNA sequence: TGTGCCAGCAGCTATGGACAGCTCTACGAGCAGTACTTC.

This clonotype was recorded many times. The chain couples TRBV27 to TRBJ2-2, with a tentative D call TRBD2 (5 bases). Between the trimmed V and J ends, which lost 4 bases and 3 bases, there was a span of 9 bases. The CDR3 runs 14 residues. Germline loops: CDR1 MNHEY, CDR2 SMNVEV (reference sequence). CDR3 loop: CASSSRTYTGELFF. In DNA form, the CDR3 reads TGTGCCAGCAGTTCTAGGACTTACACCGGGGAGCTGTTTTTT.

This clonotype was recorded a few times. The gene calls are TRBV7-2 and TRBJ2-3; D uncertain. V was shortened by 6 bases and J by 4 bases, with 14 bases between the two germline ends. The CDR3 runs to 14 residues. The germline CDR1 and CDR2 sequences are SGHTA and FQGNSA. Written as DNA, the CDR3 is TGTGCCAGCAGTTACCGGAGCCAGGCAGATACGCAGTATTTT. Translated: CASSYRSQADTQYF.

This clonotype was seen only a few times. Written as DNA, the CDR3 is TGCAGCGTGACAAGACAGGGCTACGAGCAGTACTTC. It is translated as CSVTRQGYEQYF. J is TRBJ2-7 and V is TRBV29-1; 7 bases line up with TRBD1. The CDR3 length is 12 residues. The germline CDR1 and CDR2 sequences are SQVTM and ANQGSEA. The V gene end was trimmed by 6 bases and the J gene end by 3 bases; junction bases not matched to a gene: 5.

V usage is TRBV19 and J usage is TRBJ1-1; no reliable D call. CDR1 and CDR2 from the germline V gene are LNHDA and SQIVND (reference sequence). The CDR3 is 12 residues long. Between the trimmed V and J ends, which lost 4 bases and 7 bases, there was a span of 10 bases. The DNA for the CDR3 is TGTGCCAGTAGTAGGGGTCCCGTTGAAGCTTTCTTT. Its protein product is CASSRGPVEAFF.

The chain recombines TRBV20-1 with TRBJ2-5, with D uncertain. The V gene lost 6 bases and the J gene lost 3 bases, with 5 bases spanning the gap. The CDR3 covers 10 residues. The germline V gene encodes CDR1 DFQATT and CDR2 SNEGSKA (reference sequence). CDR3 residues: CSAMKETQYF. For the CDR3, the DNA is TGCAGTGCAATGAAAGAGACCCAGTACTTC.

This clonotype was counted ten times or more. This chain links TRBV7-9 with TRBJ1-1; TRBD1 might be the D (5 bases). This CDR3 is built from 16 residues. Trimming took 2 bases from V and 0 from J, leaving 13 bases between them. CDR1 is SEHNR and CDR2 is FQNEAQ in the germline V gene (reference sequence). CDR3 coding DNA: TGTGCCAGCAGCTTACAGGGAGGACGGTTGAACACTGAAGCTTTCTTT. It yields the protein CASSLQGGRLNTEAFF.

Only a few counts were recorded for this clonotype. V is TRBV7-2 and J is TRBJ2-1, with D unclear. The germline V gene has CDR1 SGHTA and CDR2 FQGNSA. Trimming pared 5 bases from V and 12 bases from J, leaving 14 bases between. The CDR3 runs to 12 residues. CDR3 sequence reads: CASSPPWGMQFF. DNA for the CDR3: TGTGCCAGCAGCCCGCCTTGGGGAATGCAGTTCTTC. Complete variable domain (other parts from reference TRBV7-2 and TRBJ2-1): GAGVSQSPSNKVTEKGKDVELRCDPISGHTALYWYRQSLGQGLEFLIYFQGNSAPDKSGLPSDRFSAERTGGSVSTLTIQRTQQEDSAVYLCASSPPWGMQFFGPGTRLTVL.

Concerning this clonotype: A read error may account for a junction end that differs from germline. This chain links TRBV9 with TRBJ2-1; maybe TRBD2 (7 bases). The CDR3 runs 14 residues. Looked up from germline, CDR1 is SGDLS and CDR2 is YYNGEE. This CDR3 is CASSFRGGPDERFF. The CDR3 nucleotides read TGTGCCAGCAGCTTTAGGGGGGGTCCCGATGAGCGGTTCTTC.

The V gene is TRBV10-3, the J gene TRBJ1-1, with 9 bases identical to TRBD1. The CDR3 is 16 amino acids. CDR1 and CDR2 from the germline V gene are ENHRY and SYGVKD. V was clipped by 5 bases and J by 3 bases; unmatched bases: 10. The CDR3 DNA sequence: TGTGCCATCAGTTACAGGGGGCTTTTATCGGACACTGAAGCTTTCTTT. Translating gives CAISYRGLLSDTEAFF.

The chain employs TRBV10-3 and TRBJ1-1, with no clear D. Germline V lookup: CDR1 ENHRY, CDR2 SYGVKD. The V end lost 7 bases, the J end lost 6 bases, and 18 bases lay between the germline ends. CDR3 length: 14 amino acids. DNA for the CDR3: TGTGCCATCAAAATGACCAGAGAGGTAGCTGAAGCTTTCTTT. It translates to CAIKMTREVAEAFF.

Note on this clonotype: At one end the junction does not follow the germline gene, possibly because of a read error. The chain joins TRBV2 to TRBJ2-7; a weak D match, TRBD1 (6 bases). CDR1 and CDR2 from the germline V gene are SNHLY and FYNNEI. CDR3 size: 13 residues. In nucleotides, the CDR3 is TGCGCCAGCAGCCAAACAGGGAACTACGAGCAGTACTTC. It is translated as CASSQTGNYEQYF.

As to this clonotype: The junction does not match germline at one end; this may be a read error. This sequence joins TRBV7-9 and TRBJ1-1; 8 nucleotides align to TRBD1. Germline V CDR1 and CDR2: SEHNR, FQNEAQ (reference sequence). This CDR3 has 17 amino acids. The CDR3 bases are TGTGCCAGCAGCTTAGTCGGCAGGGGGCTCATGAACACTGGAGCTTTCTTT. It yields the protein CASSLVGRGLMNTGAFF.

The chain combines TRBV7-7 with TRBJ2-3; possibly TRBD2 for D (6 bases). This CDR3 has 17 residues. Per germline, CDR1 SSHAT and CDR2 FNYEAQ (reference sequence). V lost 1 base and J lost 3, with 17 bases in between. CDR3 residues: CASSLGPGAIWTDTQYF. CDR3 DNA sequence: TGTGCCAGCAGCTTAGGTCCGGGAGCTATCTGGACAGATACGCAGTATTTT.

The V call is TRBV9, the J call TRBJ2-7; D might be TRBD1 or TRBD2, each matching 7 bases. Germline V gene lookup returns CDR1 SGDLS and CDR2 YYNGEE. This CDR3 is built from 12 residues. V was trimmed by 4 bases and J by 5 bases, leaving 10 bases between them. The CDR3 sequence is CASSPGGDEQYF. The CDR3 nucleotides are TGTGCCAGCAGCCCAGGGGGGGACGAGCAGTACTTC.

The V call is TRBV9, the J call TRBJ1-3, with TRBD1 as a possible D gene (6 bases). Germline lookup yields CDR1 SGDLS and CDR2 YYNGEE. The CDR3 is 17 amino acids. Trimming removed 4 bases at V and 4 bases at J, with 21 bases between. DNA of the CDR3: TGTGCCAGCAGCCACGAAGGACAGCCAGGCGGGGGAAACACCATATATTTT. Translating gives CASSHEGQPGGGNTIYF.

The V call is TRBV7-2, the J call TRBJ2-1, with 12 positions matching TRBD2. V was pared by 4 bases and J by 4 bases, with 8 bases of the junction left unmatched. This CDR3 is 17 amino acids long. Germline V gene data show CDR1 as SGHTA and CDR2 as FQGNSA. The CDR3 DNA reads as TGTGCCAGCAGCTCGCCTAGCGGGGGGGCGAGATACAATGAGCAGTTCTTC. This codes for CASSSPSGGARYNEQFF.